The present TCR beta chain was sequenced within a study of blood T cell repertoires in COVID-19. In the study overall: Samples representing acute and convalescent COVID-19 were sourced from the United States, Italy and Spain.

This clone was counted only a few times. Original methodology: Amplification from reference gene primers served as the basis for estimated nucleated cell counts. Sequencing used immunoSEQ multiplex PCR; TCRdb keeps in-frame clones, though not all of them. The V and J calls and clone size are taken from that table; D and trimming were inferred from the DNA. Of more than 250,000 clones in the sample, approximately 87% were seen once. The age range of participants was about 18 to 89 years, with residence in some 25 US areas. Clinical history reported by participants formed the basis on which cohorts were assigned. This clonotype was sampled from a woman in her twenties or thirties who had recovered from COVID-19. The sequenced material came from PBMCs or T cells enriched from blood (not recorded which).

CDR3 sequence: CASSADLGGSGYTF. CDR3 sequence (DNA): TGTGCCAGCAGTGCTGATCTCGGGGGGTCCGGCTACACCTTC. The V and J genes are TRBV2 and TRBJ1-2, with D tentatively TRBD1 (5 bases). In germline, CDR1 is SNHLY, CDR2 FYNNEI. The germline V and J ends were trimmed by 4 bases and 8 bases, with 17 bases remaining between them. This CDR3 is built from 14 residues.